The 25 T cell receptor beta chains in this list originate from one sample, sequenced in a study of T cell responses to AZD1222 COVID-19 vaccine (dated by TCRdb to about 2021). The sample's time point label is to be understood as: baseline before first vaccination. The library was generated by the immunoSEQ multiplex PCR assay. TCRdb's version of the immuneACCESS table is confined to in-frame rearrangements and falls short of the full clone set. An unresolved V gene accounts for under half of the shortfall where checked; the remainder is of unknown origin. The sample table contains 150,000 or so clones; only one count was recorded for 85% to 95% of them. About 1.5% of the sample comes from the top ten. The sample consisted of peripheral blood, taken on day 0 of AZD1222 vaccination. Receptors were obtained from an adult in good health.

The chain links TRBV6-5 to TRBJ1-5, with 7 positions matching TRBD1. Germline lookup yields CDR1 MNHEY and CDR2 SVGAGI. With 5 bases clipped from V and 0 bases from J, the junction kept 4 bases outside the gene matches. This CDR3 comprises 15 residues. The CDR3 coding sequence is TGTGCCAGCAGTCCGGGACAGTATAGCAATCAGCCCCAGCATTTT. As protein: CASSPGQYSNQPQHF.

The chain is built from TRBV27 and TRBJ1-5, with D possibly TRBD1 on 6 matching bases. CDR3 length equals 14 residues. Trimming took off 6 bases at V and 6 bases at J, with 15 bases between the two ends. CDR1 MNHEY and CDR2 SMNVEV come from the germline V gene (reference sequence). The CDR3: CASRIQGRGQPQHF. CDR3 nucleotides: TGTGCCAGCAGAATACAGGGTCGGGGTCAGCCCCAGCATTTT.

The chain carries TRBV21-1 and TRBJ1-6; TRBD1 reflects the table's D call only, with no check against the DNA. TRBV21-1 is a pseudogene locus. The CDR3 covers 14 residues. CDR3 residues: CASSTRTGGSPLHF. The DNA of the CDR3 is TGTGCCAGCAGCACCCGGACAGGGGGTTCACCCCTCCACTTT.

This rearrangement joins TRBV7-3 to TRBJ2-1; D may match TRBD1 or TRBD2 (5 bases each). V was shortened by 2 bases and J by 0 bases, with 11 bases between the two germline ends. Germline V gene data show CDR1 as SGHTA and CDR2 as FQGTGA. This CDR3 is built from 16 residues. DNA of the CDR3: TGTGCCAGCAGCTTAGGTAGCGACAGCTCCTACAATGAGCAGTTCTTC. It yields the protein CASSLGSDSSYNEQFF.

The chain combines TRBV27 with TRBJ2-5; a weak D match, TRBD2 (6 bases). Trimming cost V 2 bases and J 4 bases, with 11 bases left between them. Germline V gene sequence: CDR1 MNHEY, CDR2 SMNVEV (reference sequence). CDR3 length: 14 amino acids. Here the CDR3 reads CASSLGAGLETQYF. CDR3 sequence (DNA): TGTGCCAGCAGTTTAGGGGCGGGGCTAGAGACCCAGTACTTC.

The chain's CDR3 is CASSSVGQANTEAFF. CDR3 DNA sequence: TGTGCCAGCAGTTCCGTGGGACAGGCGAACACTGAAGCTTTCTTT. The chain joins TRBV28 to TRBJ1-1; 8 bases fit TRBD1. Germline values: CDR1 MDHEN, CDR2 SYDVKM. The length of the CDR3 is 15 residues. The V segment lost 4 bases and the J segment 1 base; nucleotides outside the gene matches: 5. Full variable domain (outside the CDR3, taken from reference TRBV28 and TRBJ1-1): DVKVTQSSRYLVKRTGEKVFLECVQDMDHENMFWYRQDPGLGLRLIYFSYDVKMKEKGDIPEGYSVSREKKERFSLILESASTNQTSMYLCASSSVGQANTEAFFGQGTRLTVV.

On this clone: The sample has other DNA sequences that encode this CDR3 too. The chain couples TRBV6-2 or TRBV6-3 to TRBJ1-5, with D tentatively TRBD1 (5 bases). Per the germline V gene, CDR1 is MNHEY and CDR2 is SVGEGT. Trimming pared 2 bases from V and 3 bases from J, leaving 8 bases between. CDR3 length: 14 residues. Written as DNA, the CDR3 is TGTGCCAGCAGTTACCGAGGGGACAATCAGCCCCAGCATTTT. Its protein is CASSYRGDNQPQHF.

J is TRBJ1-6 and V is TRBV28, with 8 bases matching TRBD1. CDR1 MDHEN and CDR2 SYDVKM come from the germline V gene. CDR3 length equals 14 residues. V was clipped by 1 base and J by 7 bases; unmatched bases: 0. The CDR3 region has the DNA TGTGCCAGCAGTTTATACAGGGGGAATTCACCCCTCCACTTT. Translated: CASSLYRGNSPLHF. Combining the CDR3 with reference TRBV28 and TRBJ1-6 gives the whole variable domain DVKVTQSSRYLVKRTGEKVFLECVQDMDHENMFWYRQDPGLGLRLIYFSYDVKMKEKGDIPEGYSVSREKKERFSLILESASTNQTSMYLCASSLYRGNSPLHFGNGTRLTVT.

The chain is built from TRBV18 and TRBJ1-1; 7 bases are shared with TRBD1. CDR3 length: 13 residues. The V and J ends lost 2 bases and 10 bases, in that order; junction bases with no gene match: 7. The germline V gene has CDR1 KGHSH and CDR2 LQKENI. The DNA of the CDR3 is TGTGCCAGCTCACCATTTAACAGGGGAGGAGCTTTCTTT. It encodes CASSPFNRGGAFF.

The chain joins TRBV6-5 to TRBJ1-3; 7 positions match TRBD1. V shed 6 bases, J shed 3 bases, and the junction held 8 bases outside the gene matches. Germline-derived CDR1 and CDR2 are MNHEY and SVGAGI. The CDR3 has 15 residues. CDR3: CASSRGTAGGNTIYF. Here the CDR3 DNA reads TGTGCCAGCAGCCGGGGGACAGCGGGTGGAAACACCATATATTTT.

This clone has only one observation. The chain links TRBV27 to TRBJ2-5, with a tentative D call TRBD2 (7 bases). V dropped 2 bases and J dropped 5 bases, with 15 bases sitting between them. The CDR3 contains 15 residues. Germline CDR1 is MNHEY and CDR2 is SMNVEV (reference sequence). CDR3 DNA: TGTGCCAGCAGTTTAGGGGCCAGGGGAGGGGAGACCCAGTACTTC. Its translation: CASSLGARGGETQYF.

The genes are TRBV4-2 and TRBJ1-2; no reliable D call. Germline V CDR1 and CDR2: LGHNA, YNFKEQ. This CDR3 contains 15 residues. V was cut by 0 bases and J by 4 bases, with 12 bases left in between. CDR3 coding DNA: TGTGCCAGCAGCCAAGATCGAACAGTCGGCTATGGCTACACCTTC. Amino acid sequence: CASSQDRTVGYGYTF.

CDR3: CASSGDRTLTLRMNTEAFF. The CDR3 DNA reads as TGTGCCAGCAGTGGGGACCGGACCTTGACCCTTCGGATGAACACTGAAGCTTTCTTT. The J gene is TRBJ1-1, the V gene TRBV2; perhaps TRBD1 as D (5 bases). The CDR3 loop spans 19 amino acids. Germline V gene lookup returns CDR1 SNHLY and CDR2 FYNNEI. V lost 4 bases and J 0 bases, leaving 24 bases between the germline ends.

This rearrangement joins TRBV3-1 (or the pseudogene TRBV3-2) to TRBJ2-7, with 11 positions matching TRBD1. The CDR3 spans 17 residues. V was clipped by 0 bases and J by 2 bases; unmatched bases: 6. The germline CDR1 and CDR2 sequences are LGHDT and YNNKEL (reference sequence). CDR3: CASSQDRTGGITYEQYF. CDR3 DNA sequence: TGTGCCAGCAGCCAAGATCGGACAGGGGGCATAACCTACGAGCAGTACTTC.

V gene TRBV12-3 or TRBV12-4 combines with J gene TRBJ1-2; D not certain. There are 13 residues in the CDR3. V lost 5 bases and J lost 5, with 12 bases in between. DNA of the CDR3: TGTGCCAGCAGTACCCGGCGTGGGTATGGCTACACCTTC. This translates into CASSTRRGYGYTF.

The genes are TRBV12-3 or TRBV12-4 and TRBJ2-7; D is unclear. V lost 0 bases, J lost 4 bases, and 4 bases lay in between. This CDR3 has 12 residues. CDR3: CASSLAVYEQYF. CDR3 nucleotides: TGTGCCAGCAGTTTAGCGGTTTACGAGCAGTACTTC.

The CDR3 sequence is CASSRQGEWTEAFF. The DNA for the CDR3 is TGTGCCAGCAGTCGACAGGGGGAGTGGACTGAAGCTTTCTTT. The chain is built from TRBV6-5 and TRBJ1-1, with 9 bases fitting TRBD1. The CDR3 covers 14 residues. Unmatched junction bases numbered 6, after V lost 5 bases and J lost 5 bases. Germline values: CDR1 MNHEY, CDR2 SVGAGI.

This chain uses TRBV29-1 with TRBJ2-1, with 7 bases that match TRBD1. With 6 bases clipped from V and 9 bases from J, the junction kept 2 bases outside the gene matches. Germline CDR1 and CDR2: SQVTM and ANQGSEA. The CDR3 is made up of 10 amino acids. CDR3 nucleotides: TGCAGCGTCTCAGGGGGTGAGCAGTTCTTC. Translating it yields CSVSGGEQFF.

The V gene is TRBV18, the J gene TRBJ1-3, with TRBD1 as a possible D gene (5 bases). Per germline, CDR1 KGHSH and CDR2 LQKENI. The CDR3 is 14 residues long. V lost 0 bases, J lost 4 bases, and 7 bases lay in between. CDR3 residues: CASSPPHRGNTIYF. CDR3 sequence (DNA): TGTGCCAGCTCACCACCGCACAGGGGAAACACCATATATTTT. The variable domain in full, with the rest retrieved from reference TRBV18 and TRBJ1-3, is NAGVMQNPRHLVRRRGQEARLRCSPMKGHSHVYWYRQLPEEGLKFMVYLQKENIIDESGMPKERFSAEFPKEGPSILRIQQVVRGDSAAYFCASSPPHRGNTIYFGEGSWLTVV.

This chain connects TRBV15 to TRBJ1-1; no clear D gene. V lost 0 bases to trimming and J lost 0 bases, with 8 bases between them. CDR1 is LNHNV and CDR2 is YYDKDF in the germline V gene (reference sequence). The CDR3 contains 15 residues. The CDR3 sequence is CATSREVWLNTEAFF. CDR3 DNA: TGTGCCACCAGCAGAGAAGTATGGCTGAACACTGAAGCTTTCTTT.

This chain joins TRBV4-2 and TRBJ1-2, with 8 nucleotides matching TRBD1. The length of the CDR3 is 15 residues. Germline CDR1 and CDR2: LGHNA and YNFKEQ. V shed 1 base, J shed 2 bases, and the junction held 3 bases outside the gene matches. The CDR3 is CASSQAGGGNYGYTF. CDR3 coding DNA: TGTGCCAGCAGCCAAGCAGGGGGCGGAAACTATGGCTACACCTTC.

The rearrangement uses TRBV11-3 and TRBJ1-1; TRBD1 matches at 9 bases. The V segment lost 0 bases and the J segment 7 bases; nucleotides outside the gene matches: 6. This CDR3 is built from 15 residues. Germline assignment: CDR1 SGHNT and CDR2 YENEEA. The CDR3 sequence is CASSLDGGTGNEAFF. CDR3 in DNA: TGTGCCAGCAGCTTAGATGGCGGGACAGGGAATGAAGCTTTCTTT.

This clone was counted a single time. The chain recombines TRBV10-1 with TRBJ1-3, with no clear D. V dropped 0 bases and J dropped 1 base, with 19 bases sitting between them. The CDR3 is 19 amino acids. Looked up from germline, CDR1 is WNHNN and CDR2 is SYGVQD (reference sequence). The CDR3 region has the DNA TGCGCCAGCAGTGAGTCGGGTCGCTTTACGGGTGGATCTGGAAACACCATATATTTT. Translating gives CASSESGRFTGGSGNTIYF.

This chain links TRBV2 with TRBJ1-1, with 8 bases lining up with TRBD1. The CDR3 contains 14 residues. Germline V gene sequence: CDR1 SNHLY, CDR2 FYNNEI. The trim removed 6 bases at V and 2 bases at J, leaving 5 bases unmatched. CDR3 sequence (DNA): TGTGCCAGCAGGGACAGGGTGGAAAACACTGAAGCTTTCTTT. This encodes CASRDRVENTEAFF.

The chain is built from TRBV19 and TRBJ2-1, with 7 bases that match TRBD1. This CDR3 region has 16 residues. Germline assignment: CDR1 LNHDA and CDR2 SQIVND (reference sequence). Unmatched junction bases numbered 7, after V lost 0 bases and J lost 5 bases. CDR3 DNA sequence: TGTGCCAGTAGTATAGATATGGACAGGCCTAACAATGAGCAGTTCTTC. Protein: CASSIDMDRPNNEQFF.